Following are 20 T cell receptor beta chains from one sample sequenced in a study of blood T cell repertoires in COVID-19. The protocol was immunoSEQ multiplex PCR, while the TCRdb copy is restricted to in-frame clones and leaves out a portion. The sample records approximately 120,000 clones, roughly 90% being singletons. The sample was peripheral blood. The origin of the receptors is a man in his forties or fifties with COVID-19, enrolled during active disease.

CDR3 in DNA: TGTGCCAGCAGTTTAAAAGGGGGCGCTTTCTACGAGCAGTACTTC. Protein: CASSLKGGAFYEQYF. This chain links TRBV27 with TRBJ2-7; 7 bases fit TRBD1. Looked up from germline, CDR1 is MNHEY and CDR2 is SMNVEV (reference sequence). The CDR3 is 15 residues long. V dropped 2 bases and J dropped 3; count of bases not matched to a gene: 7.

The rearrangement uses TRBV4-3 and TRBJ2-7; maybe TRBD1 (5 bases). The CDR3 has 16 amino acids. Trimming removed 0 bases from V and 0 bases from J, with 12 bases in between. The germline CDR1 and CDR2 sequences are LGHNA and YSLEER. The CDR3 bases are TGCGCCAGCAGCCAAGATTGGGCCCAGGGCTCCTACGAGCAGTACTTC. It translates to CASSQDWAQGSYEQYF.

The chain employs TRBV14 and TRBJ2-1; 10 bases are a match to TRBD2. The CDR3 sequence is 16 residues long. The germline gives CDR1 SGHDN, CDR2 FVKESK. Losses at the gene ends were 4 bases for V and 4 bases for J; bases not matched to a gene: 7. CDR3 coding DNA: TGTGCCAGCAGCCGCTTGACTAGCGGGCATTACAATGAGCAGTTCTTC. Its translation is CASSRLTSGHYNEQFF.

The chain is built from TRBV30 and TRBJ1-4; 8 nucleotides agree with TRBD1. Germline CDR1 is GTSNPN and CDR2 is SVGIG (reference sequence). The CDR3 extends over 14 amino acids. J was trimmed by 7 bases and V by 3 bases; bases with no gene match: 7. The CDR3 is CAWSIQGGGEKLFF. The CDR3 coding sequence is TGTGCCTGGAGCATACAGGGGGGGGGTGAAAAACTGTTTTTT. The whole variable domain, filled in from reference TRBV30 and TRBJ1-4, reads SQTIHQWPATLVQPVGSPLSLECTVEGTSNPNLYWYRQAAGRGLQLLFYSVGIGQISSEVPQNLSASRPQDRQFILSSKKLLLSDSGFYLCAWSIQGGGEKLFFGSGTQLSVL.

The chain links TRBV5-6 to TRBJ1-6; the D gene is possibly TRBD1 (5 bases). V was cut by 2 bases and J by 9 bases, with 9 bases left in between. The length of the CDR3 is 13 residues. CDR1 and CDR2 (germline): SGHDT, YYEEEE. The CDR3 here is CASSFSRVSPLHF. The DNA of the CDR3 is TGTGCCAGCAGCTTCAGCAGGGTTTCACCCCTCCACTTT.

The rearrangement uses TRBV11-2 and TRBJ1-4; D may be TRBD1 (6 bases). This CDR3 spans 15 amino acids. The germline V gene has CDR1 SGHAT and CDR2 FQNNGV. Trimming took off 2 bases at V and 8 bases at J, with 15 bases between the two ends. CDR3 loop: CASSLMGAVYEKLFF. The CDR3 region has the DNA TGTGCCAGCAGCTTAATGGGGGCCGTCTACGAAAAACTGTTTTTT.

The chain employs TRBV7-3 and TRBJ2-5; 9 positions agree with TRBD1. The V gene end was trimmed by 4 bases and the J gene end by 4 bases; junction bases not matched to a gene: 4. CDR1 is SGHTA, CDR2 FQGTGA, per germline. This CDR3 is 14 amino acids long. CDR3 in DNA: TGTGCCAGCAGCTCGACAGGGGGTGTAGAGACCCAGTACTTC. Its protein is CASSSTGGVETQYF.

J is TRBJ2-7 and V is TRBV6-2 or TRBV6-3; D might be TRBD1 (6 bases). The CDR3 covers 14 residues. Deletions cut 0 bases from V and 2 bases from J, with 8 bases between. Per the germline V gene, CDR1 is MNHEY and CDR2 is SVGEGT. The CDR3 is CASSYSPGAYEQYV. The CDR3, as DNA: TGTGCCAGCAGTTACTCCCCAGGGGCCTACGAGCAGTACGTC.

The chain carries TRBV5-1 and TRBJ1-4, with 7 bases that match TRBD1. Germline lookup yields CDR1 SGHRS and CDR2 YFSETQ. The CDR3 length is 15 residues. After removal of 7 bases from V and 3 bases from J, the junction contained 9 bases not matched to a gene. CDR3 coding DNA: TGCGCCAGCGGCGTTAAGCAGGGGGCTAATGAAAAACTGTTTTTT. The encoded protein is CASGVKQGANEKLFF.

This chain uses TRBV19 with TRBJ1-1; D is possibly TRBD1 (6 bases). V was trimmed by 6 bases and J by 1 base, leaving 15 bases between them. Germline V gene sequence: CDR1 LNHDA, CDR2 SQIVND (reference sequence). The CDR3 sequence is 15 residues long. CDR3 in amino acids: CASRPRGGENTEAFF. The CDR3 DNA follows: TGTGCCAGTAGGCCAAGAGGGGGTGAGAACACTGAAGCTTTCTTT. Drawing the rest from reference TRBV19 and TRBJ1-1, the complete variable domain is DGGITQSPKYLFRKEGQNVTLSCEQNLNHDAMYWYRQDPGQGLRLIYYSQIVNDFQKGDIAEGYSVSREKKESFPLTVTSAQKNPTAFYLCASRPRGGENTEAFFGQGTRLTVV.

This chain joins TRBV28 and TRBJ1-5; no reliable D call. The V gene's germline CDR1 is MDHEN and CDR2 SYDVKM. The CDR3 extends over 14 amino acids. Trimming removed 6 bases at V and 1 base at J, with 10 bases between. Here the CDR3 reads CASRQPRSNQPQHF. The CDR3 nucleotides read TGTGCCAGCAGACAGCCACGGAGCAATCAGCCCCAGCATTTT.

The chain links TRBV3-1 (or the pseudogene TRBV3-2) to TRBJ1-6; a possible D gene is TRBD1 (5 bases). This CDR3 has 17 amino acids. Trimming took 2 bases from V and 1 from J, leaving 12 bases between them. CDR1 and CDR2 from the germline V gene are LGHDT and YNNKEL (reference sequence). The CDR3 region has the DNA TGTGCCAGCAGCCAACCCCTTTCAGGGTCCTATAATTCACCCCTCCACTTT. As protein: CASSQPLSGSYNSPLHF.

The J gene is TRBJ2-1, the V gene TRBV12-5; 9 bases match TRBD1. This CDR3 spans 15 amino acids. CDR1 is LGHNT, CDR2 FRNRAP, per germline. Trimming cost V 9 bases and J 6 bases; bases outside gene matches: 12. The CDR3 protein is CASAAGTGSVNEQFF. The CDR3 DNA is TGTGCTAGCGCGGCGGGGACAGGGAGCGTCAATGAGCAGTTCTTC.

The V and J genes are TRBV2 and TRBJ2-6; 12 nucleotides align to TRBD1. Unmatched junction bases numbered 4, after V lost 7 bases and J lost 3 bases. This CDR3 has 16 residues. The V gene's germline CDR1 is SNHLY and CDR2 FYNNEI. CDR3: CASTGTGGVGANVLTF. In DNA, the CDR3 is TGTGCCAGCACCGGGACAGGGGGCGTTGGGGCCAACGTCCTGACTTTC. The variable domain in full, with the rest retrieved from reference TRBV2 and TRBJ2-6, is EPEVTQTPSHQVTQMGQEVILRCVPISNHLYFYWYRQILGQKVEFLVSFYNNEISEKSEIFDDQFSVERPDGSNFTLKIRSTKLEDSAMYFCASTGTGGVGANVLTFGAGSRLTVL.

J is TRBJ1-1 and V is TRBV7-8; D unclear. Deletions cut 0 bases from V and 7 bases from J, with 15 bases between. The CDR3 is 15 residues long. CDR1 and CDR2 (germline): SGHVS, FQNEAQ. The CDR3 loop is CASSLAVGLRNEAFF. CDR3 bases: TGTGCCAGCAGCTTAGCGGTCGGGTTAAGGAATGAAGCTTTCTTT.

J is TRBJ2-5 and V is TRBV5-1; no firm D call. The ends were cut back, 1 base at V and 4 bases at J, with 8 bases in the middle. The germline V gene has CDR1 SGHRS and CDR2 YFSETQ. This CDR3 spans 13 amino acids. The CDR3 nucleotides are TGCGCCAGCAGCTTGTTCAGTGGAGAGACCCAGTACTTC. Protein product: CASSLFSGETQYF.

The rearrangement joins TRBV7-9 to TRBJ2-7; 10 nucleotides align to TRBD2. The length of the CDR3 is 16 residues. CDR1 is SEHNR, CDR2 FQNEAQ, per germline (reference sequence). V dropped 3 bases and J dropped 6; count of bases not matched to a gene: 11. The CDR3: CASSFAQAGGSGEQYV. Written as DNA, the CDR3 is TGTGCCAGCAGCTTTGCCCAAGCGGGAGGGAGTGGCGAGCAGTACGTC.

The rearrangement uses TRBV19 and TRBJ1-1, with 8 bases lining up with TRBD1. From germline, CDR1 is LNHDA and CDR2 SQIVND (reference sequence). Trimming at V came to 6 bases and at J to 2 bases, leaving 5 bases not matched to a gene. This CDR3 comprises 14 residues. The CDR3 is CASSLQGVNTEAFF. The CDR3 DNA sequence: TGTGCCAGTAGCCTACAGGGGGTAAACACTGAAGCTTTCTTT.

This clone was recorded only once. The J gene is TRBJ2-7, the V gene TRBV11-3, with 9 bases that match TRBD2. V was pared by 5 bases and J by 2 bases, with 7 bases of the junction left unmatched. Looked up from germline, CDR1 is SGHNT and CDR2 is YENEEA. This CDR3 contains 15 residues. CDR3 in amino acids: CASSLCKREAYEQYV. The CDR3 region has the DNA TGTGCCAGCAGCCTTTGCAAGCGGGAGGCCTACGAGCAGTACGTC.

The table lists this clone with a count of one. The chain joins TRBV6-5 to TRBJ2-7; D is unresolved. Trimming removed 7 bases from V and 2 bases from J, with 15 bases in between. The CDR3 extends over 14 amino acids. Germline V gene lookup returns CDR1 MNHEY and CDR2 SVGAGI. The CDR3 reads CASNALGTTYEQYF. The CDR3 region has the DNA TGTGCCAGCAATGCCCTAGGCACGACCTACGAGCAGTACTTC.